Described below is a single T cell receptor (beta chain) sequence and its context. The data were obtained in a study of blood T cell repertoires in COVID-19. Study overall: The origin of the acute and convalescent COVID-19 samples was the United States, Italy and Spain. The cDNA or gDNA used as material had been derived from T cells, B-cell-depleted T cells, or PBMCs.

Measured with immunoSEQ multiplex PCR; TCRdb has only the in-frame clones, and not every one. The data show 130,000 to 150,000 clones, with 80% seen just once and over 10% held by the top ten. This CDR3 is 13 amino acids long. The germline V gene encodes CDR1 LNHDA and CDR2 SQIVND (reference sequence). The ends were cut back, 3 bases at V and 7 bases at J, with 10 bases in the middle. The origin of this receptor is a man aged 55 to 70 with active or convalescent COVID-19. Sequenced sample: peripheral blood. The chain employs TRBV19 and TRBJ1-5; D gene ambiguous. This CDR3 is CASSIGLRQPQHF. The CDR3 DNA reads as TGTGCCAGTAGTATCGGACTTAGACAGCCCCAGCATTTT.